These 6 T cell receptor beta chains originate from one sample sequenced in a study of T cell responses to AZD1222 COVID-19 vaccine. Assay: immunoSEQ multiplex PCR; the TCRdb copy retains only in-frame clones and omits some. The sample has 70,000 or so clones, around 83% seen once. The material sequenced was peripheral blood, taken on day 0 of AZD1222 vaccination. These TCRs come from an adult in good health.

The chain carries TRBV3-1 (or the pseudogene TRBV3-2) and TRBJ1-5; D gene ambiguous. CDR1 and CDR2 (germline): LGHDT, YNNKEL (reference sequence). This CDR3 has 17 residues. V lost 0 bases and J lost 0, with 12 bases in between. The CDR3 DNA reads TGTGCCAGCAGCCAAGATTGGCCCTGCGTTAGCAATCAGCCCCAGCATTTT. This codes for CASSQDWPCVSNQPQHF.

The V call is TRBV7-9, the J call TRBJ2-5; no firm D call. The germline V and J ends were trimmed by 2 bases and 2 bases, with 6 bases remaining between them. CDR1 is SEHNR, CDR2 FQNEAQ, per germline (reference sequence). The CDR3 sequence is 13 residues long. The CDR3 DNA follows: TGTGCCAGCAGCTTACGCGTGCAAGAGACCCAGTACTTC. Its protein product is CASSLRVQETQYF.

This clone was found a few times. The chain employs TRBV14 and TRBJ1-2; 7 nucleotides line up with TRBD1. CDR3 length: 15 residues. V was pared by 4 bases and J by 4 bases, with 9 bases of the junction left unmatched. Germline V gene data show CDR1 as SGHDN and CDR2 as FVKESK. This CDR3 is CASSPRRGTAYGYTF. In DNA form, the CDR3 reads TGTGCCAGCAGCCCAAGAAGGGGGACAGCCTATGGCTACACCTTC.

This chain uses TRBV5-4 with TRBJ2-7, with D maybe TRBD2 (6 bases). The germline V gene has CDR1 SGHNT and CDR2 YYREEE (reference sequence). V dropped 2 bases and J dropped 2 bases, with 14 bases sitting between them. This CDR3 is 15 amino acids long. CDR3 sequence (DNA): TGTGCCAGCAGCTTCGTAGCGGACCTTACCTACGAGCAGTACTTC. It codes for CASSFVADLTYEQYF.

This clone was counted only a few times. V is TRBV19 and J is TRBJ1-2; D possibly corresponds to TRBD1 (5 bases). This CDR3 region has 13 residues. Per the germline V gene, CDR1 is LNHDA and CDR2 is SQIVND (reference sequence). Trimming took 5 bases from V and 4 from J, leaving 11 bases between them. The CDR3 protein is CASSLGRIYGYTF. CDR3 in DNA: TGTGCCAGTAGTTTGGGACGGATCTATGGCTACACCTTC.

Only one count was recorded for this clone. CDR3 nucleotide sequence: TGCGCCAGCAGCCAAGATCGAGCCCGGTCAGGGACCCGGAATCAGCCCCAGCATTTT. Encoded protein: CASSQDRARSGTRNQPQHF. The genes are TRBV4-3 and TRBJ1-5; D might be TRBD1 (5 bases). The CDR3 totals 19 residues. Germline CDR1 LGHNA, CDR2 YSLEER. V dropped 0 bases and J dropped 4 bases, with 22 bases sitting between them.